The rows below give T cell receptor beta chains drawn from one sample of a study of T-cell reconstitution after alpha-beta-depleted transplantation in children. TCRdb called the PCR reads again in MiXCR, with one record for every CDR3 protein. The table lists about 240,000 distinct CDR3 sequences, around 12% of them singletons. Sample: PBMCs from the stem cell graft donor, taken from the stem cell graft. The receptor set was obtained from a human donor who donated a stem cell graft to a child with acute lymphoblastic leukemia. CDR3s include the opening cysteine and the closing phenylalanine or tryptophan. The D gene is left open where the match is weak. The size of a clone is reported for some rows only, either as once, few or many, or as a class for expanded clones.

D: .; size: .; V: TRBV9; J: TRBJ2-7; CDR3: CASSGQTASVYEQYF; DNA: TGTGCCAGCAGCGGACAGACAGCCTCGGTCTACGAGCAGTACTTC
D: .; size: .; V: TRBV4-1; J: TRBJ1-2; CDR3: CASSQDIVVYGYTF; DNA: TGCGCCAGCAGCCAAGATATAGTAGTCTATGGCTACACCTTC
D: TRBD1; size: many; V: TRBV27; J: TRBJ2-3; CDR3: CASSHPRTGGFTDTQYF; DNA: TGTGCCAGCAGCCATCCCAGGACAGGGGGGTTCACAGATACGCAGTATTTT
D: .; size: .; V: TRBV29-1; J: TRBJ1-4; CDR3: CSVGRGEKLFF; DNA: TGCAGCGTTGGCCGGGGGGAAAAACTGTTTTTT
D: TRBD2; size: many; V: TRBV12-3/TRBV12-4; J: TRBJ2-5; CDR3: CASSLSTAGGETQYF; DNA: TGTGCCAGCAGTTTATCTACCGCCGGGGGGGAGACCCAGTACTTC
D: .; size: many; V: TRBV5-5; J: TRBJ2-7; CDR3: CASSLGQAAYEQYF; DNA: TGTGCCAGCAGCTTGGGGCAGGCCGCCTACGAGCAGTACTTC
D: TRBD1; size: few; V: TRBV7-8; J: TRBJ2-7; CDR3: CASRPYQGASYEQYF; DNA: TGTGCCAGCAGGCCTTACCAGGGGGCTTCCTACGAGCAGTACTTC
D: .; size: .; V: TRBV20-1; J: TRBJ1-5; CDR3: CSARVPEGIRQPQHF; DNA: TGCAGTGCTAGAGTCCCAGAGGGGATTCGTCAGCCCCAGCATTTT
D: .; size: .; V: TRBV18; J: TRBJ2-5; CDR3: CASSPGDLGTQYF; DNA: TGTGCCAGCTCACCTGGAGATTTGGGGACCCAGTACTTC
D: TRBD1; size: many; V: TRBV12-3/TRBV12-4; J: TRBJ1-6; CDR3: CASRDDRGEPLHF; DNA: TGTGCCAGCAGGGATGACAGGGGGGAGCCCCTCCACTTT
D: TRBD1; size: many; V: TRBV6-1; J: TRBJ2-7; CDR3: CASRPARTGVNEQYF; DNA: TGTGCCAGCAGACCAGCCCGGACAGGGGTCAACGAGCAGTACTTC
D: .; size: few; V: TRBV6-1; J: TRBJ1-1; CDR3: CASSPENREAFF; DNA: TGTGCCAGCAGTCCAGAAAATCGGGAAGCTTTCTTT
D: .; size: many; V: TRBV29-1; J: TRBJ2-3; CDR3: CSVEGSIKWTDTQYF; DNA: TGCAGCGTTGAGGGCAGTATCAAGTGGACAGATACGCAGTATTTT
D: .; size: .; V: TRBV7-2; J: TRBJ2-3; CDR3: CASSPPTSTDTQYF; DNA: TGTGCCAGCAGCCCACCGACTAGCACAGATACGCAGTATTTT
D: .; size: many; V: TRBV5-1; J: TRBJ2-5; CDR3: CASSSDVTGGKTQYF; DNA: TGCGCCAGCAGCTCGGACGTGACAGGAGGGAAGACCCAGTACTTC
D: .; size: few; V: TRBV7-6; J: TRBJ1-1; CDR3: CASSDNTEAFF; DNA: TGTGCCAGCAGCGATAACACTGAAGCTTTCTTT
D: .; size: .; V: TRBV5-5; J: TRBJ2-7; CDR3: CASSPRDTFYEQYF; DNA: TGTGCCAGCAGCCCTCGGGACACCTTCTACGAGCAGTACTTC
D: TRBD2; size: many; V: TRBV9; J: TRBJ2-1; CDR3: CASTLTPSGKYNEQFF; DNA: TGTGCCAGCACCCTGACGCCTAGCGGGAAGTACAATGAGCAGTTCTTC
D: .; size: many; V: TRBV19; J: TRBJ1-1; CDR3: CASSIGTRRGAEAFF; DNA: TGTGCCAGTAGTATAGGGACAAGAAGGGGAGCTGAAGCTTTCTTT
D: TRBD1; size: many; V: TRBV24-1; J: TRBJ2-2; CDR3: CATSDPTGYTGELFF; DNA: TGTGCCACCAGTGATCCGACAGGGTACACCGGGGAGCTGTTTTTT
D: .; size: .; V: TRBV20-1; J: TRBJ2-3; CDR3: CSARDRGPGLAGDTQYF; DNA: TGCAGTGCCCGGGACAGGGGGCCGGGACTAGCGGGAGATACGCAGTATTTT
D: TRBD2; size: .; V: TRBV6-2/TRBV6-3; J: TRBJ2-7; CDR3: CASSPTSGRAKSYEQYF; DNA: TGTGCCAGCTCTCCTACTAGCGGGAGGGCCAAGTCCTACGAGCAGTACTTC
D: .; size: many; V: TRBV20-1; J: TRBJ2-6; CDR3: CSARERAGANVLTF; DNA: TGCAGTGCTAGAGAGAGGGCTGGGGCCAACGTCCTGACTTTC
D: .; size: .; V: TRBV5-5; J: TRBJ1-6; CDR3: CASSLADQNNSPLHF; DNA: TGTGCCAGCAGCTTGGCAGATCAAAACAATTCACCCCTCCACTTT
D: .; size: few; V: TRBV20-1; J: TRBJ2-7; CDR3: CSASDRLYEQYF; DNA: TGCAGTGCTAGCGACAGGCTGTACGAGCAGTACTTC
D: .; size: .; V: TRBV11-1; J: TRBJ2-2; CDR3: CASSLTPGLLNTGELFF; DNA: TGTGCCAGCAGCTTAACTCCGGGACTCCTTAACACCGGGGAGCTGTTTTTT
D: .; size: .; V: TRBV6-5; J: TRBJ1-3; CDR3: CASSYSAVNSGNTIYF; DNA: TGTGCCAGCAGTTACTCGGCGGTTAACTCTGGAAACACCATATATTTT
D: .; size: .; V: TRBV4-3; J: TRBJ2-7; CDR3: CASSQELVSEQYF; DNA: TGCGCCAGCAGCCAAGAACTGGTTTCGGAGCAGTACTTC
D: .; size: few; V: TRBV12-3/TRBV12-4; J: TRBJ2-2; CDR3: CASRLDMANTGELFF; DNA: TGTGCCAGCAGGCTAGACATGGCGAACACCGGGGAGCTGTTTTTT
D: TRBD1; size: many; V: TRBV7-9; J: TRBJ2-1; CDR3: CASSPTRTGIVDEQFF; DNA: TGTGCCAGCAGCCCCACCAGGACAGGGATAGTCGATGAGCAGTTCTTC
D: .; size: many; V: TRBV5-1; J: TRBJ2-3; CDR3: CASSTGRLQYF; DNA: TGCGCCAGCAGCACGGGGCGTCTGCAGTATTTT